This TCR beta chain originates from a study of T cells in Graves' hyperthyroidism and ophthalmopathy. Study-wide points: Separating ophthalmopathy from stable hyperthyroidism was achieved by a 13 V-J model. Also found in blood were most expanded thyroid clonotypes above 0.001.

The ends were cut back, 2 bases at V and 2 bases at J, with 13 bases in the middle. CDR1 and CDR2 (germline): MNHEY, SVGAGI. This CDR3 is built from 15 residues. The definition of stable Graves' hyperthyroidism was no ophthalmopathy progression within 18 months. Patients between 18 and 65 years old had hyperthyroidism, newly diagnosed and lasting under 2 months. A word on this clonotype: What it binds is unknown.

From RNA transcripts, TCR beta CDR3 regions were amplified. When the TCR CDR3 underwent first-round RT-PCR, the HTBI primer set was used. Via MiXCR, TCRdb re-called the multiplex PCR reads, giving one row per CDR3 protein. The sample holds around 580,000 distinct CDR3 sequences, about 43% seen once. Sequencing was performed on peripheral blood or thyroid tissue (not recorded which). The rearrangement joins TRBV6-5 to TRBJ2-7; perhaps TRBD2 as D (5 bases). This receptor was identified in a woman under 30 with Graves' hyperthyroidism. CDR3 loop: CASSYRYFGTYEQYF. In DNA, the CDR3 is TGTGCCAGCAGTTACCGCTACTTCGGGACCTACGAGCAGTACTTC.